The 10 T cell receptor beta chains below were found in one sample sequenced in a study of cytotoxic CD8 clonotypes in ibrutinib-treated CLL. The table came from immunoSEQ multiplex PCR; TCRdb's copy has only in-frame clones and leaves some out. Of about 68,000 clones in the sample, about nine tenths were seen once. The material was PBMCs, obtained after 12 months of ibrutinib treatment. The receptors here all came from a human donor with chronic lymphocytic leukemia.

This clone was recorded a few times. The rearrangement joins TRBV7-9 to TRBJ1-2, with 7 bases that match TRBD1. This CDR3 contains 15 residues. V lost 3 bases, J lost 2 bases, and 6 bases stayed unmatched. Looked up from germline, CDR1 is SEHNR and CDR2 is FQNEAQ (reference sequence). CDR3 DNA: TGTGCCAGCAGCTTCACAGGGGCAGCGAACTATGGCTACACCTTC. Translated: CASSFTGAANYGYTF. Supplemented by reference TRBV7-9 and TRBJ1-2, the full variable domain reads DTGVSQNPRHKITKRGQNVTFRCDPISEHNRLYWYRQTLGQGPEFLTYFQNEAQLEKSRLLSDRFSAERPKGSFSTLEIQRTEQGDSAMYLCASSFTGAANYGYTFGSGTRLTVV.

The V gene is TRBV19, the J gene TRBJ2-7; 9 bases align to TRBD1. Germline CDR1 and CDR2: LNHDA and SQIVND (reference sequence). With V trimmed by 5 bases and J by 3 bases, 8 bases remained unmatched. The CDR3 spans 15 residues. The CDR3 sequence is CASSLRTGAHYEQYF. The CDR3 bases are TGTGCCAGTAGTCTAAGGACAGGGGCCCACTACGAGCAGTACTTC.

This chain joins TRBV4-1 and TRBJ2-7, with D possibly TRBD1 on 6 matching bases. Trimming stripped 1 base from V and 7 bases from J, with 17 bases between. CDR1 MGHRA and CDR2 YSYEKL come from the germline V gene. CDR3 length: 15 amino acids. The CDR3 DNA is TGCGCCAGCAGCCAAGCACAGGACAGTTTGGGGGAGCAGTACTTC. Translated: CASSQAQDSLGEQYF.

The chain uses TRBV7-8 and TRBJ2-7, with TRBD2 matching over 7 bases. The CDR3 covers 16 residues. Germline-derived CDR1 and CDR2 are SGHVS and FQNEAQ. V gave up 5 bases and J gave up 1 base; unmatched junction bases: 11. CDR3 nucleotide sequence: TGTGCCAGCAGCATCCTTGGAGGGAGGGTTTCCTACGAGCAGTACTTC. As protein: CASSILGGRVSYEQYF.

The chain couples TRBV5-4 to TRBJ2-7; no definite D call. Trimming left V 0 bases short and J 3 bases short, with 7 bases between. CDR1 and CDR2 (germline): SGHNT, YYREEE (reference sequence). This CDR3 has 13 residues. The CDR3 protein is CASSLEVGYEQYF. CDR3 nucleotide sequence: TGTGCCAGCAGCTTGGAGGTAGGCTACGAGCAGTACTTC. Looking up the rest from reference TRBV5-4 and TRBJ2-7 gives the full variable domain: ETGVTQSPTHLIKTRGQQVTLRCSSQSGHNTVSWYQQALGQGPQFIFQYYREEENGRGNFPPRFSGLQFPNYSSELNVNALELDDSALYLCASSLEVGYEQYFGPGTRLTVT.

The V and J genes are TRBV29-1 and TRBJ1-2, with TRBD1 matching over 9 bases. Per germline, CDR1 SQVTM and CDR2 ANQGSEA. CDR3 size: 12 residues. V trimming: 6 bases; J trimming: 11 bases; junction bases outside the gene matches: 10. CDR3 residues: CSVAGTGRLYTF. The CDR3 nucleotides are TGCAGCGTCGCCGGGACAGGGAGACTTTACACCTTC.

The V gene is TRBV5-1, the J gene TRBJ1-5, with 9 bases identical to TRBD1. From germline, CDR1 is SGHRS and CDR2 YFSETQ. V trimming: 3 bases; J trimming: 4 bases; junction bases outside the gene matches: 5. The CDR3 loop spans 15 amino acids. Here the CDR3 DNA reads TGCGCCAGCAGCTGGGGGACAGGGAATAATCAGCCCCAGCATTTT. Its translation is CASSWGTGNNQPQHF.

The J gene is TRBJ1-1, the V gene TRBV4-1; D is possibly TRBD1 (6 bases). Germline V gene data show CDR1 as MGHRA and CDR2 as YSYEKL. This CDR3 spans 16 amino acids. Between the trimmed V and J ends, which lost 1 base and 0 bases, there was a span of 12 bases. CDR3 in amino acids: CASSQVQGTMNTEAFF. CDR3 DNA: TGCGCCAGCAGCCAAGTACAGGGAACCATGAACACTGAAGCTTTCTTT.

The rearrangement links TRBV7-6 to TRBJ2-7; unclear D gene. Looked up from germline, CDR1 is SGHVS and CDR2 is FNYEAQ. Trimming left V 4 bases short and J 5 bases short, with 12 bases between. The CDR3 runs 13 residues. CDR3 region: CASSSAGYHEQYF. CDR3 nucleotide sequence: TGTGCCAGCAGCTCGGCAGGATACCACGAGCAGTACTTC. Together with reference TRBV7-6 and TRBJ2-7, the CDR3 gives the full variable domain: GAGVSQSPRYKVTKRGQDVALRCDPISGHVSLYWYRQALGQGPEFLTYFNYEAQQDKSGLPNDRFSAERPEGSISTLTIQRTEQRDSAMYRCASSSAGYHEQYFGPGTRLTVT.

The chain uses TRBV19 and TRBJ1-5; D uncertain. Germline CDR1 is LNHDA and CDR2 is SQIVND (reference sequence). The CDR3 is made up of 15 amino acids. V was clipped by 0 bases and J by 2 bases, with 8 bases between them. The CDR3 bases are TGTGCCAGTAGTATAGATATGGGCCGCAATCAGCCCCAGCATTTT. Its translation: CASSIDMGRNQPQHF.